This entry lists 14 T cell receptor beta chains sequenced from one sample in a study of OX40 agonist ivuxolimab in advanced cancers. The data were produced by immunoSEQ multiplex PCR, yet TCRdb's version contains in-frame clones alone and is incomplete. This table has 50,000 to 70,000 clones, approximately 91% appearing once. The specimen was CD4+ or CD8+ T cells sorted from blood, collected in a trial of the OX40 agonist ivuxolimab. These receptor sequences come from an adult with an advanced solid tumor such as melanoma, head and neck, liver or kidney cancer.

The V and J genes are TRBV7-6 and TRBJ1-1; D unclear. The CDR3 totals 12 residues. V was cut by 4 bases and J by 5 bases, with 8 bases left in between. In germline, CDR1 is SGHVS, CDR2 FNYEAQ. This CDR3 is CASSSIWTEAFF. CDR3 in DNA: TGTGCCAGCAGCTCGATTTGGACTGAAGCTTTCTTT. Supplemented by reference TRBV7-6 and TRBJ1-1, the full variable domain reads GAGVSQSPRYKVTKRGQDVALRCDPISGHVSLYWYRQALGQGPEFLTYFNYEAQQDKSGLPNDRFSAERPEGSISTLTIQRTEQRDSAMYRCASSSIWTEAFFGQGTRLTVV.

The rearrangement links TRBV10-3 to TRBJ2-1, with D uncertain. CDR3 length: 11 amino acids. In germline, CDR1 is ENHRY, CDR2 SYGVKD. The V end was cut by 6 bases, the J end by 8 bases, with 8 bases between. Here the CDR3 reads CAISARDEQFF. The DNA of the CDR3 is TGTGCCATCAGCGCTAGGGATGAGCAGTTCTTC.

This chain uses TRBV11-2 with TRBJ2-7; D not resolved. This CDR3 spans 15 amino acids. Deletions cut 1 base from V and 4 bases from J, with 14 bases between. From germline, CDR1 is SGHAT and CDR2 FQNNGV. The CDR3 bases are TGTGCCAGCAGCTTAGTGGGCGGTTCGATTTACGAGCAGTACGTC. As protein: CASSLVGGSIYEQYV.

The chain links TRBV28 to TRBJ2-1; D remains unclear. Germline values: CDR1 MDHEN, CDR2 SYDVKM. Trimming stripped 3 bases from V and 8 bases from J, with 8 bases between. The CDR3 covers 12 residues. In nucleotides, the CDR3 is TGTGCCAGCAGTTTTTTTGTCCATGAGCAGTTCTTC. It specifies CASSFFVHEQFF.

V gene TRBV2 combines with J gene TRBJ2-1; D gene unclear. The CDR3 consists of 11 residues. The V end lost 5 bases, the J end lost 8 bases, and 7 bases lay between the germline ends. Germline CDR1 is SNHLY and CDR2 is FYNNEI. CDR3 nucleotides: TGTGCCAGCAGTTCGTGGGATGAGCAGTTCTTC. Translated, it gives CASSSWDEQFF.

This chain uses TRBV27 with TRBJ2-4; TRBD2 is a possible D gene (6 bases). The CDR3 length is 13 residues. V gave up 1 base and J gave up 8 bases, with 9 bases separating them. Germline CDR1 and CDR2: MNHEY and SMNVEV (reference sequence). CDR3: CASSLWRGDIQYF. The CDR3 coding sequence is TGTGCCAGCAGTTTATGGAGGGGAGACATTCAGTACTTC.

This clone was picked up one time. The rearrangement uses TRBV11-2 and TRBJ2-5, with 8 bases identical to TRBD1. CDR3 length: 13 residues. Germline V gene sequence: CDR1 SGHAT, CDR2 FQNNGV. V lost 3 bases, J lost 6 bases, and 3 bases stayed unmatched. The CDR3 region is CASSLGTGQTQYF. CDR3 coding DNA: TGTGCCAGCAGCTTGGGGACAGGACAGACCCAGTACTTC.

CDR3 protein: CASITDLNTEAFF. In DNA, the CDR3 is TGTGCCAGCATTACAGATTTAAACACTGAAGCTTTCTTT. The gene calls are TRBV2 and TRBJ1-1; no reliable D call. From germline, CDR1 is SNHLY and CDR2 FYNNEI. The CDR3 extends over 13 amino acids. The ends were cut back, 7 bases at V and 2 bases at J, with 11 bases in the middle. The full variable domain, completed using reference TRBV2 and TRBJ1-1, is EPEVTQTPSHQVTQMGQEVILRCVPISNHLYFYWYRQILGQKVEFLVSFYNNEISEKSEIFDDQFSVERPDGSNFTLKIRSTKLEDSAMYFCASITDLNTEAFFGQGTRLTVV.

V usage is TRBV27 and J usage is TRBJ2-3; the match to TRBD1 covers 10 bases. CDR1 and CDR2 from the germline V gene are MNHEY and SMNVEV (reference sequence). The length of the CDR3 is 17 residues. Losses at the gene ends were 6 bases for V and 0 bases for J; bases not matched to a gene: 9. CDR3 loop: CASRLLGGQGSTDTQYF. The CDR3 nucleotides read TGTGCCAGCAGACTCTTAGGGGGACAGGGGAGCACAGATACGCAGTATTTT.

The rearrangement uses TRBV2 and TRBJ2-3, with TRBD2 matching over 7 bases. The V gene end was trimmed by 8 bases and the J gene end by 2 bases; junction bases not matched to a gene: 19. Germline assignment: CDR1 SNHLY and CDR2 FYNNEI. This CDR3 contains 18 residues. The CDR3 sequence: CASPGGTGHRDYTDTQYF. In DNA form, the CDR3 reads TGTGCCAGCCCTGGGGGAACCGGACACCGGGACTACACAGATACGCAGTATTTT. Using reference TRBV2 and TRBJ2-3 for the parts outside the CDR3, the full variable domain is EPEVTQTPSHQVTQMGQEVILRCVPISNHLYFYWYRQILGQKVEFLVSFYNNEISEKSEIFDDQFSVERPDGSNFTLKIRSTKLEDSAMYFCASPGGTGHRDYTDTQYFGPGTRLTVL.

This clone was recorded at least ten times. The CDR3 nucleotides read TGTGCCAGTAGTATTGCGGTCCCCTCCTACGAGCAGTACTTC. It yields the protein CASSIAVPSYEQYF. The chain links TRBV19 to TRBJ2-7, with D unresolved. V was clipped by 3 bases and J by 0 bases, with 9 bases between them. This CDR3 contains 14 residues. Looked up from germline, CDR1 is LNHDA and CDR2 is SQIVND (reference sequence).

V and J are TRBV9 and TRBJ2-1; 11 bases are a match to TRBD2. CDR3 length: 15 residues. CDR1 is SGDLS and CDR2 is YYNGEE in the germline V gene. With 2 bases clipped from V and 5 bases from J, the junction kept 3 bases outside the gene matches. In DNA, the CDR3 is TGTGCCAGCAGCGTTGGGACTAGCGGCAACAATGAGCAGTTCTTC. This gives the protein CASSVGTSGNNEQFF.

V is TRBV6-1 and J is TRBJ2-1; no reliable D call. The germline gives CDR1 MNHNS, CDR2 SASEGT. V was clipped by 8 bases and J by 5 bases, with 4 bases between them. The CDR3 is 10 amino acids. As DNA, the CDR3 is TGTGCCAGCGCGCACAATGAGCAGTTCTTC. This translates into CASAHNEQFF.

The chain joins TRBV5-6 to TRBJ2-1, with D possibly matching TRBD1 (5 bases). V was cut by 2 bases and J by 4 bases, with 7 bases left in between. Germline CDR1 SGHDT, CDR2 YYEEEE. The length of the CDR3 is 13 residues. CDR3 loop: CASSLSGYNEQFF. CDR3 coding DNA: TGTGCCAGCAGCTTATCAGGGTACAATGAGCAGTTCTTC. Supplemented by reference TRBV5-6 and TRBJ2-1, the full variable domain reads DAGVTQSPTHLIKTRGQQVTLRCSPKSGHDTVSWYQQALGQGPQFIFQYYEEEERQRGNFPDRFSGHQFPNYSSELNVNALLLGDSALYLCASSLSGYNEQFFGPGTRLTVL.